The 16 T cell receptor beta chains given below trace back to one sample, sequenced in a study of response to subunit inactivated influenza vaccine. TCRdb fed the RT-PCR reads into MiXCR, producing one record per CDR3 protein. The sample holds a few hundred thousand distinct CDR3 sequences, 12% seen once. The sample consisted of non-naive T cells sorted from PBMCs, taken 14 to 15 days before vaccination. Receptor source: a man between 50 and 59 years old who received an inactivated influenza vaccine.

The CDR3 loop reads CASSLAHRPDTQYF. The CDR3, as DNA: TGTGCCAGCAGCTTAGCCCACAGGCCGGATACGCAGTATTTT. This sequence joins TRBV7-8 and TRBJ2-3; tentatively, D is TRBD1 (5 bases). The CDR3 has 14 amino acids. Germline V gives CDR1 SGHVS, CDR2 FQNEAQ. Trimming cost V 0 bases and J 6 bases, with 10 bases left between them. Together with reference TRBV7-8 and TRBJ2-3, the CDR3 gives the full variable domain: GAGVSQSPRYKVAKRGQDVALRCDPISGHVSLFWYQQALGQGPEFLTYFQNEAQLDKSGLPSDRFFAERPEGSVSTLKIQRTQQEDSAVYLCASSLAHRPDTQYFGPGTRLTVL.

The chain employs TRBV30 and TRBJ1-1; D is unclear. Germline CDR1 reads GTSNPN; CDR2 reads SVGIG (reference sequence). This CDR3 is built from 11 residues. Trimming left V 5 bases short and J 8 bases short, with 12 bases between. The CDR3 loop reads CAWLRAGEAFF. The CDR3, as DNA: TGTGCCTGGCTCCGGGCGGGGGAAGCTTTCTTT.

In its sample, this clonotype was seen a few times. V is TRBV7-2 and J is TRBJ1-2, with no clear D. V was clipped by 5 bases and J by 4 bases, with 17 bases between them. The CDR3 runs 15 residues. Germline V gives CDR1 SGHTA, CDR2 FQGNSA. The CDR3 loop reads CASSAEPGELYGYTF. CDR3 DNA sequence: TGTGCCAGCAGCGCGGAACCCGGGGAACTCTATGGCTACACCTTC.

This clonotype was recorded a few times. The chain joins TRBV6-2 or TRBV6-3 to TRBJ2-1; 13 nucleotides align to TRBD2. Looked up from germline, CDR1 is MNHEY and CDR2 is SVGEGT. This CDR3 is 16 amino acids long. V lost 6 bases, J lost 7 bases, and 9 bases stayed unmatched. The CDR3 is CASSETSGRARNEQFF. DNA of the CDR3: TGTGCCAGCAGCGAAACTAGCGGGAGGGCCAGGAATGAGCAGTTCTTC.

In its sample, this clonotype was seen many times. V is TRBV7-9 and J is TRBJ2-3; the D gene is possibly TRBD2 (5 bases). V gave up 3 bases and J gave up 3 bases, with 13 bases separating them. CDR3 length equals 15 residues. Germline V gene sequence: CDR1 SEHNR, CDR2 FQNEAQ (reference sequence). This CDR3 reads CASSLVLGGTDTQYF. Here the CDR3 DNA reads TGTGCCAGCAGCTTGGTATTAGGCGGGACAGATACGCAGTATTTT.

There are a few counts of this clonotype. J is TRBJ2-3 and V is TRBV28; 10 nucleotides align to TRBD2. CDR3 length equals 16 residues. The germline V gene encodes CDR1 MDHEN and CDR2 SYDVKM. V shed 5 bases, J shed 3 bases, and the junction held 8 bases outside the gene matches. CDR3 sequence reads: CASSLSGRAFTDTQYF. The CDR3 region has the DNA TGTGCCAGCAGTCTCAGCGGGAGGGCCTTTACAGATACGCAGTATTTT.

This clonotype was counted only a few times. V and J are TRBV7-9 and TRBJ1-2; no reliable D call. V was trimmed by 7 bases and J by 7 bases, leaving 13 bases between them. Germline V gene data show CDR1 as SEHNR and CDR2 as FQNEAQ (reference sequence). The CDR3 runs 12 residues. The CDR3: CASIQLLGGYTF. CDR3 nucleotides: TGTGCCAGCATCCAGTTGTTGGGTGGCTACACCTTC.

The chain is built from TRBV3-1 and TRBJ2-7; a weak D match, TRBD1 (6 bases). V was clipped by 3 bases and J by 0 bases, with 18 bases between them. Germline V gene lookup returns CDR1 LGHDT and CDR2 YNNKEL (reference sequence). This CDR3 has 17 residues. CDR3 amino acids: CASSQGARGLSSYEQYF. The CDR3 DNA is TGTGCCAGCAGCCAGGGGGCCAGGGGTTTAAGCTCCTACGAGCAGTACTTC.

The table lists this clonotype with a few counts. The chain uses TRBV5-6 and TRBJ2-1; 9 nucleotides match TRBD2. V was pared by 1 base and J by 8 bases, with 16 bases of the junction left unmatched. The CDR3 consists of 18 residues. Germline V CDR1 and CDR2: SGHDT, YYEEEE. The CDR3 loop reads CASSLRSGGRTVGDEQFF. The CDR3 nucleotides are TGTGCCAGCAGCTTGCGTAGCGGGGGACGAACGGTGGGCGATGAGCAGTTCTTC.

This sequence joins TRBV7-9 and TRBJ2-7; D is ambiguous. V lost 5 bases to trimming and J lost 2 bases, with 7 bases between them. Germline CDR1 and CDR2: SEHNR and FQNEAQ (reference sequence). This CDR3 comprises 12 residues. DNA for the CDR3: TGTGCCAGCAGCCCCGTCACCTACGAGCAGTACTTC. Protein sequence: CASSPVTYEQYF.

There are a few counts of this clonotype. The chain combines TRBV2 with TRBJ1-2, with D possibly matching TRBD1 (5 bases). CDR1 SNHLY and CDR2 FYNNEI come from the germline V gene. The CDR3 runs to 17 residues. Deletions cut 2 bases from V and 4 bases from J, with 20 bases between. The CDR3 DNA sequence: TGTGCCAGCAGTGAATTCGGTTCAGGGAGCGGACTCTATGGCTACACCTTC. Its protein is CASSEFGSGSGLYGYTF.

V and J are TRBV7-3 and TRBJ2-3; 10 nucleotides agree with TRBD1. In germline, CDR1 is SGHTA, CDR2 FQGTGA. Germline trimming cut 5 bases from V and 5 bases from J; bases unmatched to any gene: 4. The CDR3 covers 14 residues. The CDR3 protein is CASSRDRGEDTQYF. The CDR3 bases are TGTGCCAGCAGCAGGGACAGGGGAGAAGATACGCAGTATTTT.

The chain has TRBV27 and TRBJ2-7, with D uncertain. V was shortened by 5 bases and J by 0 bases, with 23 bases between the two germline ends. The V gene's germline CDR1 is MNHEY and CDR2 SMNVEV (reference sequence). The CDR3 is 18 amino acids. The CDR3 is CASSPIRSWAVSSYEQYF. The CDR3 region has the DNA TGTGCCAGCAGTCCAATAAGGTCCTGGGCTGTCAGCTCCTACGAGCAGTACTTC.

This rearrangement joins TRBV4-3 to TRBJ2-1, with 10 nucleotides matching TRBD1. J was trimmed by 9 bases and V by 4 bases; bases with no gene match: 6. Germline V lookup: CDR1 LGHNA, CDR2 YSLEER. The CDR3 is 14 amino acids. CDR3 in DNA: TGCGCCAGCAGCCTGGACAGGGGGAGCGGTGAGCAGTTCTTC. Translation gives CASSLDRGSGEQFF.

This clonotype was seen repeatedly, ten times or more. This sequence joins TRBV27 and TRBJ2-7; 8 bases align to TRBD1. Germline CDR1 is MNHEY and CDR2 is SMNVEV (reference sequence). V was pared by 0 bases and J by 4 bases, with 8 bases of the junction left unmatched. This CDR3 comprises 16 residues. In DNA, the CDR3 is TGTGCCAGCAGTTTATCGATGACCGGGACAGGATACGAGCAGTACTTC. Protein sequence: CASSLSMTGTGYEQYF.

This clonotype was seen more than once but under ten times. The chain links TRBV12-3 or TRBV12-4 to TRBJ2-1, with D unresolved. The CDR3 runs 11 residues. V lost 6 bases to trimming and J lost 6 bases, with 6 bases between them. For the CDR3, the DNA is TGTGCCAGCAGCAGGATCAATGAGCAGTTCTTC. Residues: CASSRINEQFF.